This record concerns one T cell receptor (beta chain) sequence. No antigen is known for it. A single base separates this from a much larger clone, so it may be a read error. The CDR3 loop spans 17 amino acids. Germline CDR1 LGHDT, CDR2 YNNKEL (reference sequence). This specimen belongs to a study of identical twins. Study-wide points: Rather than following the same donors, the conclusions depended on cross-sectional statistical analysis. Zero-insertion analyses were open to partial confounding by invariant MAIT and iNKT cells. Twins' excess sharing was less marked for out-of-frame beta sequences.

Template switching supplied a universal primer site; unique molecular identifiers were carried on the cDNA. Each CDR3 protein gets one entry after TCRdb re-called the 5' RACE reads with MiXCR. In the table there are more than 350,000 distinct CDR3 sequences, approximately 10% of which are singletons. This chain uses TRBV3-1 with TRBJ1-2; TRBD1 aligns across 8 bases. This clonotype was obtained from a woman aged 45-60 years in good health. The sample consisted of naive T cells sorted from blood. In DNA form, the CDR3 reads TGTGCCAGCAGCCAAGAGCCTCCGACAGGGGCTAACTATGGCTACCCCTTC. Amino acids: CASSQEPPTGANYGYPF.